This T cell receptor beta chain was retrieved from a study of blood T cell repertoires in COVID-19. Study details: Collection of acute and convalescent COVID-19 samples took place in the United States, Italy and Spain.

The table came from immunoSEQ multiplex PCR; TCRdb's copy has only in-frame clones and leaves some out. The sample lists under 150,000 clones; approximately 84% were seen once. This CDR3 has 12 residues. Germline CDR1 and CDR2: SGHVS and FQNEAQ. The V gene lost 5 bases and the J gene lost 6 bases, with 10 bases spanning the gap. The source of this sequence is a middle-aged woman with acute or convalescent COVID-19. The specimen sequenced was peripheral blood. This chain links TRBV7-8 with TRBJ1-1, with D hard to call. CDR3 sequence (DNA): TGTGCCAGCAGCGCTACGGGGTCTGAAGCTTTCTTT. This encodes CASSATGSEAFF.